A selection of T cell receptor beta chains follows, all from one sample in a study of blood T cell repertoires in COVID-19. The assay was immunoSEQ multiplex PCR, and TCRdb's table has in-frame clones only and misses some. Counted here are 200,000 to 250,000 clones, approximately 84% occurring once; the ten biggest clones make up 4% to 4.5%. Input material: peripheral blood. These receptor sequences come from a man aged 45-65 years with acute or convalescent COVID-19. Each CDR3 is given without its conserved first and last residue.

j_call v_call cdr3_aa
TRBJ1-3 TRBV4-2 ASSPTLVTGGPYSGNTIY
TRBJ2-7 TRBV29-1 SVERTGGSYEQY
TRBJ2-2 TRBV10-3 ASTDGPGELF
TRBJ2-1 TRBV19 ASKGQNSYNEQF
TRBJ1-2 TRBV7-2 ASSDYGQLYGYT
TRBJ2-3 TRBV28 ASSRGKADTQY
TRBJ1-2 TRBV6-6 ASSPDYGYT
TRBJ2-5 TRBV11-2 ASSSHRDRGETQY
TRBJ2-1 TRBV18 ASSPRDLDEQF
TRBJ2-3 TRBV10-1 ASSESQTDTQY
TRBJ1-3 TRBV2 ASSDRASGNTIY